The present T cell receptor (beta chain) was sequenced within a study of blood T cell repertoires in COVID-19. Generated by immunoSEQ multiplex PCR, the TCRdb table keeps only in-frame clones and is missing some. This table holds some 180,000 clones, roughly 91% found once. CDR1 and CDR2 from the germline V gene are MNHEY and SMNVEV (reference sequence). The CDR3 has 14 amino acids. The V and J ends lost 6 bases and 1 base respectively, with 12 bases between them. Sequencing input: peripheral blood. This receptor was identified in a young man with COVID-19, enrolled during active disease. This chain uses TRBV27 with TRBJ1-2; D is uncertain. CDR3 bases: TGTGCCAGCAGGCCCGGGTGGGTTAACTATGGCTACACCTTC. It codes for CASRPGWVNYGYTF.